What follows describes a single TCR beta chain. CDR3 length equals 15 residues. The V end was cut by 0 bases, the J end by 1 base, with 6 bases between. Germline loops: CDR1 KGHSH, CDR2 LQKENI. This sample was included in a study of blood T cell repertoires in COVID-19. Measured with immunoSEQ multiplex PCR; TCRdb has only the in-frame clones, and not every one. The sample lists 150,000 to 180,000 clones, about four fifths seen once, with 25% to 30% in the top ten. This clonotype was sampled from a woman in her fifties or sixties with acute or convalescent COVID-19. The sequencing input was peripheral blood. This chain joins TRBV18 and TRBJ2-2; D remains ambiguous. Here the CDR3 DNA reads TGTGCCAGCTCACCACCGTCCCAGAACACCGGGGAGCTGTTTTTT. Translated, it gives CASSPPSQNTGELFF.